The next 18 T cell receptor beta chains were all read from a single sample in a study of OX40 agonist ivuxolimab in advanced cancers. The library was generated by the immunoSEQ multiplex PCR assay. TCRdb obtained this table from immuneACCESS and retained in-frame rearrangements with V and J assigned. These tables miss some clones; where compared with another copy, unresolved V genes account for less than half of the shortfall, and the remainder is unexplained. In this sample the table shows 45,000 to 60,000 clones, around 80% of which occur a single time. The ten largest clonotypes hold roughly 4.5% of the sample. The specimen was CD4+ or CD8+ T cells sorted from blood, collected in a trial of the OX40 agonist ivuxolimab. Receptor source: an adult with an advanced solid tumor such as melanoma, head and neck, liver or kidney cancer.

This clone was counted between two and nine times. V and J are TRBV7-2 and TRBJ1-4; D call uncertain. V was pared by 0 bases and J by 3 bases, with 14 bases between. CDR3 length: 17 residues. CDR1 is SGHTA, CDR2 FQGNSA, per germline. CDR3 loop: CASSLATDPRANEKLFF. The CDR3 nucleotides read TGTGCCAGCAGCTTAGCCACAGACCCCCGGGCTAATGAAAAACTGTTTTTT.

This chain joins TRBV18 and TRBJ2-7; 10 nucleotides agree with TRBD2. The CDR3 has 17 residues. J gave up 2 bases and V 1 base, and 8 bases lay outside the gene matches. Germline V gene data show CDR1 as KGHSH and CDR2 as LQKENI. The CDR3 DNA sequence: TGTGCCAGCTCACCACGGCCCGGACTAGCGGAGCCCTACGAGCAGTACTTC. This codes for CASSPRPGLAEPYEQYF.

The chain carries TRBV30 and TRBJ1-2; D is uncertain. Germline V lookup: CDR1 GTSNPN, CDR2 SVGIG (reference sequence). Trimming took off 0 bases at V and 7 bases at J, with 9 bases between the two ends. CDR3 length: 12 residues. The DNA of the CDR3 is TGTGCCTGGAGTGTCGGAGTGAGTGGCTACACCTTC. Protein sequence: CAWSVGVSGYTF.

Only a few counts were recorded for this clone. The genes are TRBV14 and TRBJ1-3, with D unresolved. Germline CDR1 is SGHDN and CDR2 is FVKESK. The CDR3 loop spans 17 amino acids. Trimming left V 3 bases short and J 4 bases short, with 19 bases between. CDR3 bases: TGTGCCAGCAGCCACGTTCGGAGGGAGCCCGGGGGAAACACCATATATTTT. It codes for CASSHVRREPGGNTIYF.

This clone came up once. The CDR3 spells CASRGDRGLDQPQHF. The CDR3 nucleotides are TGTGCCAGCAGAGGGGACAGGGGGCTGGATCAGCCCCAGCATTTT. This chain uses TRBV2 with TRBJ1-5; TRBD1 aligns across 12 bases. Trimming at V came to 6 bases and at J to 5 bases, leaving 5 bases not matched to a gene. The CDR3 has 15 residues. Germline lookup yields CDR1 SNHLY and CDR2 FYNNEI. The full variable domain, in which reference TRBV2 and TRBJ1-5 provide the parts outside the CDR3, is EPEVTQTPSHQVTQMGQEVILRCVPISNHLYFYWYRQILGQKVEFLVSFYNNEISEKSEIFDDQFSVERPDGSNFTLKIRSTKLEDSAMYFCASRGDRGLDQPQHFGDGTRLSIL.

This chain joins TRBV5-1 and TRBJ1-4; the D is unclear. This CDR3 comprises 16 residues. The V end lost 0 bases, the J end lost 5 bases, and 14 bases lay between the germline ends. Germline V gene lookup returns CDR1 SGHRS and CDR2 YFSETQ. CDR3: CASSLGGRQGNEKLFF. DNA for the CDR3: TGCGCCAGCAGCTTGGGCGGGCGGCAAGGGAATGAAAAACTGTTTTTT.

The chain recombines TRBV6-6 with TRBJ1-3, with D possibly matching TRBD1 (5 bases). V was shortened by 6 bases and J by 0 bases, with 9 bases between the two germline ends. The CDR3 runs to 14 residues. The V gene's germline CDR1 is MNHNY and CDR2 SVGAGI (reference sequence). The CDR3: CASSEGRSGNTIYF. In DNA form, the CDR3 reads TGTGCCAGCAGCGAGGGGCGCTCTGGAAACACCATATATTTT.

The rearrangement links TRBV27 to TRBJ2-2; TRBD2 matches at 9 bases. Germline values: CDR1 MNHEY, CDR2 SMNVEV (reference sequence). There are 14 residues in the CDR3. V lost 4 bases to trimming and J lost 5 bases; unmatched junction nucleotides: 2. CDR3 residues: CASSSGLATGELFF. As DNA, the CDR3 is TGTGCCAGCAGTTCGGGACTAGCTACCGGGGAGCTGTTTTTT.

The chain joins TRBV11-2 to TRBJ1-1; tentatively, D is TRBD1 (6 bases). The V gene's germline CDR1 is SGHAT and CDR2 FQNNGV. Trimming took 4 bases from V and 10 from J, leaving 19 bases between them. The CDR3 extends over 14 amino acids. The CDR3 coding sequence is TGTGCCAGCAGCTCCAGCCGAGGCAGGGGTCGAGCTTTCTTT. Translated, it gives CASSSSRGRGRAFF.

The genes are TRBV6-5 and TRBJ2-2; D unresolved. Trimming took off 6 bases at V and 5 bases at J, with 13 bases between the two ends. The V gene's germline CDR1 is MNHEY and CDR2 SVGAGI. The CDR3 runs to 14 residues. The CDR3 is CASSGLDSTGELFF. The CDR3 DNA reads TGTGCCAGCAGCGGCCTCGATAGTACCGGGGAGCTGTTTTTT.

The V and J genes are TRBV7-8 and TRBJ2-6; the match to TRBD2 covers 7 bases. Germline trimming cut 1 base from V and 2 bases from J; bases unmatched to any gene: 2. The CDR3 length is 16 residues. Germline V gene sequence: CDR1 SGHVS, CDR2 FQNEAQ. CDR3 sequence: CASSLGSGAGANVLTF. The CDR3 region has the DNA TGTGCCAGCAGCTTAGGGAGCGGGGCTGGGGCCAACGTCCTGACTTTC.

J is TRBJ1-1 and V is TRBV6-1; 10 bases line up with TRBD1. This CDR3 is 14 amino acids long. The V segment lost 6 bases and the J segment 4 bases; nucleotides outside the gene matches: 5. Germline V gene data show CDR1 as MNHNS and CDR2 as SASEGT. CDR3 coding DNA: TGTGCCAGCAGCCGGGACAGGGGTTCCACTGAAGCTTTCTTT. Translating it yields CASSRDRGSTEAFF.

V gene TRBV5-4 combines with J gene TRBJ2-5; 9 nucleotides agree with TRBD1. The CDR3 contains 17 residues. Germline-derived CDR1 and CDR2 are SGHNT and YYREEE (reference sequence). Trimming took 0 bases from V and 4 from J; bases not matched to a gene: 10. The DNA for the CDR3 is TGTGCCAGCAGCTTGGCCCTGGACAGGGGAGGTCGAGAGACCCAGTACTTC. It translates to CASSLALDRGGRETQYF.

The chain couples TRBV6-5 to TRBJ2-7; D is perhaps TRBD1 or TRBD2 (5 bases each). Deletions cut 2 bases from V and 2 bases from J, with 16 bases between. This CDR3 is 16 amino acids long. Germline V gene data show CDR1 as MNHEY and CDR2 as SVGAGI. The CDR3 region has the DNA TGTGCCAGCAGTTACGTAGGGACCGAAGCCGCCTACGAGCAGTACTTC. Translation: CASSYVGTEAAYEQYF.

In DNA, the CDR3 is TGCGCCAGCAGCCTTAAGACGCGGGGGGCGAGGACAGATACGCAGTATTTT. Amino acids: CASSLKTRGARTDTQYF. The genes are TRBV4-1 and TRBJ2-3; 8 bases match TRBD2. The germline V gene encodes CDR1 MGHRA and CDR2 YSYEKL. Trimming cost V 4 bases and J 3 bases; bases outside gene matches: 12. This CDR3 is 17 amino acids long.

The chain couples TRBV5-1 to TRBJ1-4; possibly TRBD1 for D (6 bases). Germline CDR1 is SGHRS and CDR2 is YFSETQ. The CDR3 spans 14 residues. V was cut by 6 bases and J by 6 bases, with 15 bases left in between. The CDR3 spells CASMGKGGDEKLFF. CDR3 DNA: TGCGCCAGCATGGGTAAAGGGGGGGATGAAAAACTGTTTTTT.

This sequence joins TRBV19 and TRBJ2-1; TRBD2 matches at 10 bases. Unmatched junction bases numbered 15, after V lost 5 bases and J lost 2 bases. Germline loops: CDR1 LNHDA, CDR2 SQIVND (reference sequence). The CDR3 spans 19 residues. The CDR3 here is CASSPGASGRGRAYNEQFF. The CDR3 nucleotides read TGTGCCAGTAGTCCAGGTGCTAGCGGGAGAGGGAGGGCCTACAATGAGCAGTTCTTC.

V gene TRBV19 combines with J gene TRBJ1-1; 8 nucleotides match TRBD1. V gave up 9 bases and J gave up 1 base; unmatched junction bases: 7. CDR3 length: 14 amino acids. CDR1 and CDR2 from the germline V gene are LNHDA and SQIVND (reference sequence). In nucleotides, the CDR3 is TGTGCCAGACTTTGGACAGGGAGGAACACTGAAGCTTTCTTT. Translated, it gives CARLWTGRNTEAFF.